The 30 T cell receptor beta chains listed next were all sequenced from one sample in a study of post-analysis software for immune sequencing data. No antigen is known for these receptors. Findings of the study overall: TRBV segments more frequent in patients than in controls numbered five and included TRBV5-6, TRBV5-1 and TRBV20-1.

Sequencing libraries made from TCR beta cDNA carried unique molecular identifiers. TCRdb independently ran MiXCR on the PCR reads; one entry per CDR3 protein. This sample has approximately 360,000 distinct CDR3 sequences; less than 35% occur once, and the top ten carry 13%. Sequences were obtained from blood. Receptors were obtained from a girl aged 10-17 years with multiple sclerosis.

This clonotype was observed a handful of times. This chain uses TRBV20-1 with TRBJ1-1, with D maybe TRBD1 (6 bases). This CDR3 is built from 17 residues. CDR1 is DFQATT, CDR2 SNEGSKA, per germline (reference sequence). V shed 2 bases and J shed 0 bases, with 19 bases lying between them. The CDR3 nucleotides are TGCAGTGCTAGATCCCGTCCTGGGACACGAATGAACACTGAAGCTTTCTTT. This gives the protein CSARSRPGTRMNTEAFF.

The table lists this clonotype with a few counts. The rearrangement joins TRBV5-1 to TRBJ1-5; D gene ambiguous. The CDR3 has 15 residues. Germline lookup yields CDR1 SGHRS and CDR2 YFSETQ. Deletions cut 0 bases from V and 3 bases from J, with 10 bases between. CDR3 nucleotide sequence: TGCGCCAGCAGCTTGGCTGGCGGTTTCAATCAGCCCCAGCATTTT. Protein: CASSLAGGFNQPQHF.

The V and J genes are TRBV11-2 and TRBJ1-1; no clear D. Germline V gives CDR1 SGHAT, CDR2 FQNNGV. V gave up 1 base and J gave up 1 base, with 7 bases separating them. The CDR3 totals 14 residues. CDR3 protein: CASSLAGENTEAFF. In nucleotides, the CDR3 is TGTGCCAGCAGCTTAGCTGGAGAGAACACTGAAGCTTTCTTT. Filled out from reference TRBV11-2 and TRBJ1-1, the complete variable domain reads EAGVAQSPRYKIIEKRQSVAFWCNPISGHATLYWYQQILGQGPKLLIQFQNNGVVDDSQLPKDRFSAERLKGVDSTLKIQPAKLEDSAVYLCASSLAGENTEAFFGQGTRLTVV.

The CDR3 DNA follows: TGTGCCAGCAGCTTTACAGAGAACACTGAAGCTTTCTTT. Encoded protein: CASSFTENTEAFF. The chain has TRBV12-3 or TRBV12-4 and TRBJ1-1; D is uncertain. CDR3 length: 13 residues. V lost 6 bases to trimming and J lost 1 base, with 9 bases between them.

In DNA form, the CDR3 reads TGTGCCAGCAGTCGCGGACGTTCAGGGGGTGGAAGGTATTTT. This codes for CASSRGRSGGGRYF. V and J are TRBV12-3 or TRBV12-4 and TRBJ2-3; 7 bases align to TRBD1. The V and J ends lost 5 bases and 14 bases, in that order; junction bases with no gene match: 16. The CDR3 length is 14 residues.

The J gene is TRBJ2-7, the V gene TRBV5-1, with TRBD1 matching 7 bases. Germline V gives CDR1 SGHRS, CDR2 YFSETQ. The CDR3 totals 14 residues. The V and J ends lost 3 bases and 0 bases, in that order; junction bases with no gene match: 3. The chain's CDR3 is CASSSRDSSYEQYF. The CDR3 coding sequence is TGCGCCAGCAGCTCCCGGGACAGCTCCTACGAGCAGTACTTC.

This chain links TRBV12-3 or TRBV12-4 with TRBJ1-2, with 7 bases fitting TRBD1. CDR3 size: 15 residues. After removal of 6 bases from V and 2 bases from J, the junction contained 9 bases not matched to a gene. The CDR3 coding sequence is TGTGCCAGCAGCCGAACCCCGACAGGGAACTATGGCTACACCTTC. Its protein is CASSRTPTGNYGYTF.

This chain links TRBV4-3 with TRBJ2-2; D unclear. In germline, CDR1 is LGHNA, CDR2 YSLEER. This CDR3 contains 14 residues. V lost 0 bases, J lost 4 bases, and 6 bases lay in between. The CDR3 nucleotides are TGCGCCAGCAGCCAAGAGGTGTTCACCGGGGAGCTGTTTTTT. It translates to CASSQEVFTGELFF.

The gene calls are TRBV6-1 and TRBJ2-7; D is unresolved. Germline V gene data show CDR1 as MNHNS and CDR2 as SASEGT. V dropped 3 bases and J dropped 2 bases, with 5 bases sitting between them. The CDR3 length is 12 residues. The CDR3 DNA is TGTGCCAGCAGTGACCGGACCTACGAGCAGTACTTC. Encoded protein: CASSDRTYEQYF.

The chain recombines TRBV10-2 with TRBJ2-1, with TRBD2 matching 11 bases. Unmatched junction bases numbered 3, after V lost 6 bases and J lost 5 bases. Germline V gene data show CDR1 as WSHSY and CDR2 as SAAADI. This CDR3 is built from 14 residues. DNA of the CDR3: TGCGCCAGCAGATTAGCGGGGGGGGACAATGAGCAGTTCTTC. Translation gives CASRLAGGDNEQFF.

This clonotype has ten or more counts. This rearrangement joins TRBV5-1 to TRBJ2-1; a possible D gene is TRBD1 (6 bases). Germline V gene lookup returns CDR1 SGHRS and CDR2 YFSETQ. Trimming stripped 0 bases from V and 4 bases from J, with 8 bases between. The CDR3 covers 14 residues. CDR3 DNA: TGCGCCAGCAGCTTGGGGCAGGGGTACAATGAGCAGTTCTTC. Protein: CASSLGQGYNEQFF.

The CDR3 DNA is TGTGCCAGCAGCTCTTTGGGGGCGGTAGATACGCAGTATTTT. It yields the protein CASSSLGAVDTQYF. The chain links TRBV7-8 to TRBJ2-3, with D tentatively TRBD1 (6 bases). Trimming cost V 4 bases and J 5 bases, with 13 bases left between them. From germline, CDR1 is SGHVS and CDR2 FQNEAQ. CDR3 length: 14 residues.

The chain combines TRBV3-1 with TRBJ2-3, with D possibly being TRBD1 (6 bases). The ends were cut back, 3 bases at V and 3 bases at J, with 19 bases in the middle. This CDR3 contains 17 residues. Germline lookup yields CDR1 LGHDT and CDR2 YNNKEL (reference sequence). CDR3 nucleotide sequence: TGTGCCAGCAGCCATCAGAGACCGGGACACAGAACAGATACGCAGTATTTT. Its translation is CASSHQRPGHRTDTQYF.

This sequence joins TRBV12-3 or TRBV12-4 and TRBJ2-1; 12 nucleotides line up with TRBD2. This CDR3 has 17 amino acids. The V segment lost 3 bases and the J segment 7 bases; nucleotides outside the gene matches: 10. CDR3 amino acids: CASSLGLAGGPGNEQFF. As DNA, the CDR3 is TGTGCCAGCAGTTTGGGGCTAGCGGGGGGGCCGGGGAATGAGCAGTTCTTC.

The CDR3 spells CASSVQSSYEQYF. The DNA of the CDR3 is TGTGCCAGCAGCGTTCAGAGCTCCTACGAGCAGTACTTC. The V and J genes are TRBV9 and TRBJ2-7, with D hard to call. With 2 bases removed from V and 0 bases from J, the gap between germline ends came to 6 bases. The CDR3 consists of 13 residues. CDR1 SGDLS and CDR2 YYNGEE come from the germline V gene. The whole variable domain, remainder taken from reference TRBV9 and TRBJ2-7, is DSGVTQTPKHLITATGQRVTLRCSPRSGDLSVYWYQQSLDQGLQFLIQYYNGEERAKGNILERFSAQQFPDLHSELNLSSLELGDSALYFCASSVQSSYEQYFGPGTRLTVT.

This clonotype was seen only a few times. One junction end disagrees with the germline gene, perhaps due to a read error. The genes are TRBV7-7 and TRBJ2-1; 11 bases fit TRBD2. The CDR3 is 16 amino acids. Germline V lookup: CDR1 SSHAT, CDR2 FNYEAQ (reference sequence). The CDR3 spells CASSPSGNSGGAEQFF. CDR3 bases: TGTGCTAGCAGCCCCAGCGGTAATAGCGGGGGGGCTGAGCAGTTCTTC.

This clonotype was seen once. The chain couples TRBV29-1 to TRBJ1-2; D may be TRBD1 (5 bases). Trimming cost V 7 bases and J 14 bases, with 23 bases left between them. Per the germline V gene, CDR1 is SQVTM and CDR2 is ANQGSEA. The CDR3 has 12 amino acids. The chain's CDR3 is CSGAIASGLRTF. The CDR3 DNA is TGCAGCGGTGCCATTGCTTCGGGACTTCGGACCTTC.

The CDR3 loop is CASSPPGPELFF. The DNA of the CDR3 is TGTGCCAGCAGCCCTCCAGGGCCGGAGCTGTTTTTT. The V gene is TRBV13, the J gene TRBJ2-2, with a possible D match to TRBD1 (5 bases). Trimming took 5 bases from V and 10 from J, leaving 11 bases between them. The CDR3 consists of 12 residues. CDR1 PRHDT and CDR2 FYEKMQ come from the germline V gene (reference sequence).

The V and J genes are TRBV5-1 and TRBJ2-1; TRBD1 might be the D (6 bases). Germline lookup yields CDR1 SGHRS and CDR2 YFSETQ. The CDR3 runs to 15 residues. V dropped 6 bases and J dropped 6 bases, with 19 bases sitting between them. The CDR3 protein is CASTGRARQVNEQFF. CDR3 DNA: TGCGCCAGCACGGGGCGGGCCAGACAGGTCAATGAGCAGTTCTTC.

This clonotype has a handful of counts. The chain joins TRBV2 to TRBJ2-1; a possible D gene is TRBD2 (6 bases). This CDR3 contains 12 residues. Germline values: CDR1 SNHLY, CDR2 FYNNEI. V was cut by 4 bases and J by 13 bases, with 14 bases left in between. For the CDR3, the DNA is TGTGCCAGCAGTGTGGAGGGACCCACTCAGTTCTTC. As protein: CASSVEGPTQFF. The complete variable domain, with remaining parts taken from reference TRBV2 and TRBJ2-1, reads EPEVTQTPSHQVTQMGQEVILRCVPISNHLYFYWYRQILGQKVEFLVSFYNNEISEKSEIFDDQFSVERPDGSNFTLKIRSTKLEDSAMYFCASSVEGPTQFFGPGTRLTVL.

The rearrangement joins TRBV7-2 to TRBJ1-2, with a tentative D call TRBD1 (6 bases). Germline lookup yields CDR1 SGHTA and CDR2 FQGNSA. V was trimmed by 2 bases and J by 5 bases, leaving 15 bases between them. There are 15 residues in the CDR3. The CDR3 DNA reads TGTGCCAGCAGCTTATCCCCCGGGGGCGATTATGGCTACACCTTC. Protein product: CASSLSPGGDYGYTF. The full variable domain, with the rest looked up from reference TRBV7-2 and TRBJ1-2, is GAGVSQSPSNKVTEKGKDVELRCDPISGHTALYWYRQSLGQGLEFLIYFQGNSAPDKSGLPSDRFSAERTGGSVSTLTIQRTQQEDSAVYLCASSLSPGGDYGYTFGSGTRLTVV.

The J gene is TRBJ2-5, the V gene TRBV20-1; D unresolved. CDR3 size: 14 residues. Germline lookup yields CDR1 DFQATT and CDR2 SNEGSKA (reference sequence). V was shortened by 2 bases and J by 4 bases, with 14 bases between the two germline ends. For the CDR3, the DNA is TGCAGTGCTAGACGGACCGACTTTTCAGAGACCCAGTACTTC. This gives the protein CSARRTDFSETQYF.

The V call is TRBV7-2, the J call TRBJ2-3, with TRBD2 matching 11 bases. This CDR3 has 14 residues. CDR1 is SGHTA, CDR2 FQGNSA, per germline. Trimming removed 5 bases from V and 5 bases from J; junction bases left unmatched: 3. The DNA for the CDR3 is TGTGCCAGCAGCCAGGGACTAGCGGTAGATACGCAGTATTTT. This gives the protein CASSQGLAVDTQYF.

In its sample, this clonotype was seen a few times. This rearrangement joins TRBV6-5 to TRBJ1-1; D is unclear. Germline CDR1 is MNHEY and CDR2 is SVGAGI. The CDR3 length is 14 residues. V was shortened by 6 bases and J by 1 base, with 12 bases between the two germline ends. CDR3 DNA: TGTGCCAGCAGGGACGGACGGGGGAACACTGAAGCTTTCTTT. The encoded protein is CASRDGRGNTEAFF.

The chain carries TRBV6-5 and TRBJ2-2; 10 bases match TRBD2. CDR1 is MNHEY, CDR2 SVGAGI, per germline. The CDR3 length is 15 residues. V lost 6 bases and J lost 6; bases outside the gene matches: 7. The CDR3 loop is CASRKPGTSAGELFF. The CDR3 region has the DNA TGTGCCAGCAGGAAACCTGGGACTAGCGCCGGGGAGCTGTTTTTT.

The chain recombines TRBV9 with TRBJ2-2, with 13 bases fitting TRBD2. The J segment lost 4 bases and the V segment lost 4 bases, leaving 4 bases of the junction unmatched. The germline gives CDR1 SGDLS, CDR2 YYNGEE. This CDR3 spans 16 amino acids. The CDR3 is CASSFRTSGGTGELFF. CDR3 coding DNA: TGTGCCAGCAGCTTCCGGACTAGCGGGGGCACCGGGGAGCTGTTTTTT.

As to this clonotype: Its ends do not fully match the called genes, so a read error is possible. The rearrangement uses TRBV7-7 and TRBJ2-5, with 10 bases matching TRBD2. This CDR3 has 17 amino acids. CDR1 and CDR2 from the germline V gene are SSHAT and FNYEAQ (reference sequence). CDR3 sequence: CASSLEPALAGQETQYF. The CDR3 DNA is TGTGCTAGCAGCTTAGAACCGGCACTAGCGGGGCAAGAGACCCAGTACTTC.

Concerning this clonotype itself: One base away lies a much larger clone, so this may be a sequencing read error. The V gene is TRBV25-1, the J gene TRBJ1-4; 8 positions match TRBD1. J was trimmed by 7 bases and V by 6 bases; bases with no gene match: 7. Looked up from germline, CDR1 is MGHDK and CDR2 is SYGVNS. The CDR3 loop spans 14 amino acids. This CDR3 is CASRARQGAEKLFF. As DNA, the CDR3 is TGTGCCAGCAGGGCGCGCCAGGGGGCTGAAAAACTGTTTTTT.

This clonotype occurred a few times. This sequence joins TRBV4-1 and TRBJ1-2, with D perhaps TRBD1 (5 bases). The CDR3 extends over 11 amino acids. CDR1 is MGHRA and CDR2 is YSYEKL in the germline V gene. Trimming removed 6 bases from V and 6 bases from J, with 8 bases in between. CDR3 protein: CASSADNGYTF. The CDR3 bases are TGCGCCAGCAGTGCGGACAATGGCTACACCTTC.

This clonotype has only a few counts. The CDR3 nucleotides read TGCGCCAGCAGCCAAGGGTGGGGACAATACAATGAGCAGTTCTTC. It specifies CASSQGWGQYNEQFF. The V call is TRBV4-1, the J call TRBJ2-1, with D possibly being TRBD1 (6 bases). CDR3 length: 15 amino acids. V lost 1 base and J 4 bases, leaving 11 bases between the germline ends. Germline V gives CDR1 MGHRA, CDR2 YSYEKL.